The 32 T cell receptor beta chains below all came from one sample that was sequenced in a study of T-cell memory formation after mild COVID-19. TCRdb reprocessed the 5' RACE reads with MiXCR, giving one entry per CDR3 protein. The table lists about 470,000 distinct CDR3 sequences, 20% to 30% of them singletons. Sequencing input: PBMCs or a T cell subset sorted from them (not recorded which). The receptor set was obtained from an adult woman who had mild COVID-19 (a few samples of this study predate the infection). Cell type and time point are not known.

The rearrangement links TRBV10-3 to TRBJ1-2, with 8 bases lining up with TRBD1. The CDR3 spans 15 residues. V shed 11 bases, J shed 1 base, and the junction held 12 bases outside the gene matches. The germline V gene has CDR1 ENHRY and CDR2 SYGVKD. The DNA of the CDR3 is TGTGCCGTCACAGGGACAGGCCGGGGTAACTATGGCTACACCTTC. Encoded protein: CAVTGTGRGNYGYTF.

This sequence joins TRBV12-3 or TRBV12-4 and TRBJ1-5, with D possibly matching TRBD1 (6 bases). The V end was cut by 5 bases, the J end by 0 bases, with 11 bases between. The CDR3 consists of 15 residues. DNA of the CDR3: TGTGCCAGCAGTCAGACAGGAAATAGCAATCAGCCCCAGCATTTT. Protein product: CASSQTGNSNQPQHF.

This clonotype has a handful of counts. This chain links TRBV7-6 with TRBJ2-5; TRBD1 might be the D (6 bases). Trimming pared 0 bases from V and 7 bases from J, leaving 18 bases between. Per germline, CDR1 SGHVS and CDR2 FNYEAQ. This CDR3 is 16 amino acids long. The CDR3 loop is CASSLAWQGPRGTQYF. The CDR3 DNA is TGTGCCAGCAGCTTAGCCTGGCAGGGGCCCAGGGGGACCCAGTACTTC.

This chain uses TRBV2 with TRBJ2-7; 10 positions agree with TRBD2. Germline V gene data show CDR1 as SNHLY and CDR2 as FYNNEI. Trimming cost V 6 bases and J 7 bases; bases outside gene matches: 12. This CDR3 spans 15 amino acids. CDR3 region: CASSSSSGRLGEQYF. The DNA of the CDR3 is TGTGCCAGCAGCTCCTCTAGCGGGAGACTCGGGGAGCAGTACTTC.

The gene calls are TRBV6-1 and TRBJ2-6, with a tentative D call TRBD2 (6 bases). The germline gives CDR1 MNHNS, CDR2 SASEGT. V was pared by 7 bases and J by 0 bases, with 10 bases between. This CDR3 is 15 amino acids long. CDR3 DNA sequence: TGTGCCAGCATGACCGGGGGCTCTGGGGCCAACGTCCTGACTTTC. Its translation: CASMTGGSGANVLTF.

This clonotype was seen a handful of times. The CDR3 protein is CASSPPRGMGYTF. CDR3 in DNA: TGTGCCAGCAGCCCACCTAGGGGGATGGGCTACACCTTC. The chain combines TRBV7-2 with TRBJ1-2, with a weak D call TRBD1 (6 bases). This CDR3 has 13 residues. Germline V gives CDR1 SGHTA, CDR2 FQGNSA. Trimming left V 5 bases short and J 8 bases short, with 15 bases between.

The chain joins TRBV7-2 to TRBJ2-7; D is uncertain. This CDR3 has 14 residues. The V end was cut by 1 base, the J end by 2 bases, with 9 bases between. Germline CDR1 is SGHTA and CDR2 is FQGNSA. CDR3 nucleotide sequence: TGTGCCAGCAGCTTAGAGGGCTTTACCTACGAGCAGTACTTC. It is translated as CASSLEGFTYEQYF.

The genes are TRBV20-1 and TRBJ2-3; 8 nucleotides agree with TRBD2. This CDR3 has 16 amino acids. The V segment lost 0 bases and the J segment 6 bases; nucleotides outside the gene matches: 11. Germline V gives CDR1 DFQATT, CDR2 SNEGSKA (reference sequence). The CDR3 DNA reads TGCAGTGCTAGAGATAAGCGGGGGCTCTATTCGGATACGCAGTATTTT. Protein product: CSARDKRGLYSDTQYF.

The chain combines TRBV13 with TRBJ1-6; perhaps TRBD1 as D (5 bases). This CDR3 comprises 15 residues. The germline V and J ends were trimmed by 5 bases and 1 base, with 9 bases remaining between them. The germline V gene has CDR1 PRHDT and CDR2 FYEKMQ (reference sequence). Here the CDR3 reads CASSRGESYNSPLHF. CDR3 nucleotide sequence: TGTGCCAGCAGCCGGGGGGAGTCCTATAATTCACCCCTCCACTTT.

CDR3 coding DNA: TGTGCCAGCAGCCCAGGGGATAGCGTCTACAATGAGCAGTTCTTC. Its translation: CASSPGDSVYNEQFF. The chain is built from TRBV9 and TRBJ2-1; D possibly corresponds to TRBD1 (6 bases). Germline V gene data show CDR1 as SGDLS and CDR2 as YYNGEE. Trimming shortened V by 4 bases and J by 3 bases, and 14 bases separated the two germline ends. The CDR3 sequence is 15 residues long.

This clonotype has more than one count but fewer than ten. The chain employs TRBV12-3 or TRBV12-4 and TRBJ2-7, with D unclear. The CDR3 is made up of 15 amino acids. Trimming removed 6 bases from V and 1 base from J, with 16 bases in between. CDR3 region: CASSMTLTISYEQYF. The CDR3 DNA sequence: TGTGCCAGCAGCATGACGCTGACGATATCCTACGAGCAGTACTTC.

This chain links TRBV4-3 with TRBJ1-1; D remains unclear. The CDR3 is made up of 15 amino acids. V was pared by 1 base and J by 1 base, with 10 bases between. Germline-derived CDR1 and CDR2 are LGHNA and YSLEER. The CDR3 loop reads CASSQAGDRNTEAFF. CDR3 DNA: TGCGCCAGCAGCCAAGCAGGTGACCGGAACACTGAAGCTTTCTTT.

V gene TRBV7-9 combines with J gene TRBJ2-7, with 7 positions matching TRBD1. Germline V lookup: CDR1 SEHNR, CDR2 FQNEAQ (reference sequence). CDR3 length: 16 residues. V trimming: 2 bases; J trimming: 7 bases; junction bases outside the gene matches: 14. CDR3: CASSLSDQRGGSEQYF. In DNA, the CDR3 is TGTGCCAGCAGCTTATCGGACCAGAGAGGGGGCAGTGAGCAGTACTTC.

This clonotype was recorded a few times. CDR3 coding DNA: TGTGCCAGCAGCCCCTCCGGGACAGGGCATTCACCCCTCCACTTT. It specifies CASSPSGTGHSPLHF. This sequence joins TRBV4-2 and TRBJ1-6; 9 positions match TRBD1. Per germline, CDR1 LGHNA and CDR2 YNFKEQ. This CDR3 has 15 amino acids. The junction had 6 bases not matched to a gene; V was cut back by 4 bases and J by 8 bases.

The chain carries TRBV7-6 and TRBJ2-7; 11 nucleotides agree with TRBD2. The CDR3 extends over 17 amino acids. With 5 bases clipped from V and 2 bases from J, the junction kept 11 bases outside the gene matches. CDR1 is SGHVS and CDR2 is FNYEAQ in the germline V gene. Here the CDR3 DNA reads TGTGCCAGCAGCGCCAACACGGGGACTAGCGGAACCTACGAGCAGTACTTC. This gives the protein CASSANTGTSGTYEQYF.

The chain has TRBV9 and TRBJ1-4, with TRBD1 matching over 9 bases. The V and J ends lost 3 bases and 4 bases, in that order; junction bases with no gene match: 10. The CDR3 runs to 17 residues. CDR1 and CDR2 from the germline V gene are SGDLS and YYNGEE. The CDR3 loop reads CASSDEQGANNNEKLFF. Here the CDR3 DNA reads TGTGCCAGCAGCGATGAACAGGGGGCGAATAATAATGAAAAACTGTTTTTT.

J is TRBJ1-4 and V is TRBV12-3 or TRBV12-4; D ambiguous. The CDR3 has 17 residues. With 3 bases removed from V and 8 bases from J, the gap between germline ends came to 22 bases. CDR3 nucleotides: TGTGCCAGCAGTTTGCCCCCCGGGGTTCCCGAGGGCGAAAAACTGTTTTTT. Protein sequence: CASSLPPGVPEGEKLFF.

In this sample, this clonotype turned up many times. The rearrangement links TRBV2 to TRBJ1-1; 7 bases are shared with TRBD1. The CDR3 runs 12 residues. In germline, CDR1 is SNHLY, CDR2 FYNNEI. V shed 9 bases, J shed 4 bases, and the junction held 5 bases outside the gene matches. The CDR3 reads CASDRDSTEAFF. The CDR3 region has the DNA TGTGCCAGTGACCGGGACAGCACTGAAGCTTTCTTT.

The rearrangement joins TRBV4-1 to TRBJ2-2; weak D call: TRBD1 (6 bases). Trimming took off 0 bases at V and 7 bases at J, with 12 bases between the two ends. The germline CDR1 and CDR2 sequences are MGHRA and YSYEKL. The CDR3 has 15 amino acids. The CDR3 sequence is CASSQDPRGSGELFF. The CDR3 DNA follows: TGCGCCAGCAGCCAAGACCCCAGGGGTAGCGGGGAGCTGTTTTTT.

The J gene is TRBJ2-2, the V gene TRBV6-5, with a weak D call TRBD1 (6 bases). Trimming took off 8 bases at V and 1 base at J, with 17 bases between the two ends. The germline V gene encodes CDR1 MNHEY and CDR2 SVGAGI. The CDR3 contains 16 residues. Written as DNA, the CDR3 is TGTGCCAGCCGACCCCGGACAGTTCGGAACACCGGGGAGCTGTTTTTT. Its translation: CASRPRTVRNTGELFF.

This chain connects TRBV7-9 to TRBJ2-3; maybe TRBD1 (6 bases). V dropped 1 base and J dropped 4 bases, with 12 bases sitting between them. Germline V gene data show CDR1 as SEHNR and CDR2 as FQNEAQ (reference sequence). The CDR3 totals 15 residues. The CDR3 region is CASSLGQSGADTQYF. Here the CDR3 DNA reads TGTGCCAGCAGCTTAGGGCAGTCAGGGGCAGATACGCAGTATTTT.

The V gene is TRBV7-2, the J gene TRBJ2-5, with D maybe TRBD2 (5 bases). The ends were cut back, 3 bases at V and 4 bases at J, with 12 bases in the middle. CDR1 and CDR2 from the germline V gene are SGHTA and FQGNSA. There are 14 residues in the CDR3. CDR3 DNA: TGTGCCAGCAGCTTGTTGGGAGTCCGAGAGACCCAGTACTTC. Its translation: CASSLLGVRETQYF.

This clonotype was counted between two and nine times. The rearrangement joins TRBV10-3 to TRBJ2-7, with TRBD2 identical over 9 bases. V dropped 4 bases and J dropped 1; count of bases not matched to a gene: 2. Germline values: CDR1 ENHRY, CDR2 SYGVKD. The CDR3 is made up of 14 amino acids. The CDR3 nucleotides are TGTGCCATCAGTGGACTAGCGGATTCCTACGAGCAGTACTTC. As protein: CAISGLADSYEQYF.

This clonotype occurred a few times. CDR3 sequence (DNA): TGTGCCAGCAGGACTAGCAACAACTACAATGAGCAGTTCTTC. Translation: CASRTSNNYNEQFF. J is TRBJ2-1 and V is TRBV6-5, with 7 bases aligning to TRBD2. In germline, CDR1 is MNHEY, CDR2 SVGAGI. V was pared by 6 bases and J by 3 bases, with 5 bases of the junction left unmatched. The CDR3 runs to 14 residues.

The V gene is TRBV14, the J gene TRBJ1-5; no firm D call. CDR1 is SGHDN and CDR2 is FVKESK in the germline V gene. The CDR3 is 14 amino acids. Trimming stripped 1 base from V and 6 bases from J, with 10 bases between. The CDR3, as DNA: TGTGCCAGCAGCCAAGCCATAGGGCGTCAGCCCCAGCATTTT. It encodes CASSQAIGRQPQHF.

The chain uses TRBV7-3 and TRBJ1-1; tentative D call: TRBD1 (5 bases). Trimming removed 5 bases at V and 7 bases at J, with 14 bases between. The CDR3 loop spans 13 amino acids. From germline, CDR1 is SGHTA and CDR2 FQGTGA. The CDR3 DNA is TGTGCCAGCAGCCCGGGACCCCAGCTTGAAGCTTTCTTT. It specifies CASSPGPQLEAFF.

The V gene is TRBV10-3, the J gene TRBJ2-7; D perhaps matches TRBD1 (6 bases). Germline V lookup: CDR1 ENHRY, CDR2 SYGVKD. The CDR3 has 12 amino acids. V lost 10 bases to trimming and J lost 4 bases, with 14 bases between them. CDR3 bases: TGTGCCAGCGGACAGATAGATTACGAGCAGTACTTC. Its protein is CASGQIDYEQYF.

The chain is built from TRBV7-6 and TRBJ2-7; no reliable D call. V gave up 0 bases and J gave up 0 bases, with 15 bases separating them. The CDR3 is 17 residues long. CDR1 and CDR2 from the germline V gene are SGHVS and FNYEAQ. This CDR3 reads CASSLAATWQTSYEQYF. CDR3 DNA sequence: TGTGCCAGCAGCTTAGCCGCAACGTGGCAGACCTCCTACGAGCAGTACTTC.

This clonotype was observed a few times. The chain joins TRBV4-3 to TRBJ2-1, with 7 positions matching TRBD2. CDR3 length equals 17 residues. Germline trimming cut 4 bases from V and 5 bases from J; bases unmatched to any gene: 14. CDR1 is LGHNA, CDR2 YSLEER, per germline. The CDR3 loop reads CASSPFVAGDADNEQFF. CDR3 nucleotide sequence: TGCGCCAGCAGCCCCTTCGTGGCGGGAGACGCTGACAATGAGCAGTTCTTC.

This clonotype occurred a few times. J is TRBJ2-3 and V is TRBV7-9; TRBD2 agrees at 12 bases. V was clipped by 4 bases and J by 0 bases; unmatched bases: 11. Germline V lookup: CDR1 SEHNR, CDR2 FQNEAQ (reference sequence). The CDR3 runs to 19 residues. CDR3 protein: CASSSGTSGWMSSTDTQYF. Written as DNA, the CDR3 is TGTGCCAGCAGCTCAGGGACTAGCGGGTGGATGTCTAGCACAGATACGCAGTATTTT.

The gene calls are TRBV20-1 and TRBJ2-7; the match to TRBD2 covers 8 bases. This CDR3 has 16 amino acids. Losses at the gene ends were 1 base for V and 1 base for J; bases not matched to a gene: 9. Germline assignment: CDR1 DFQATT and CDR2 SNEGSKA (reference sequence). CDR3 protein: CSARALNSGASYEQYF. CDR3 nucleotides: TGCAGTGCTAGAGCCCTGAATAGCGGGGCTTCCTACGAGCAGTACTTC.

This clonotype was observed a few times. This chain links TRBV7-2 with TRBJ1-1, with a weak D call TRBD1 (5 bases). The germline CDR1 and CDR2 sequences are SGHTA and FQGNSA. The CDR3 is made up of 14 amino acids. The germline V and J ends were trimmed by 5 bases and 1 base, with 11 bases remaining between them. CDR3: CASSGAGGNTEAFF. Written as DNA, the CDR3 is TGTGCCAGCAGCGGGGCGGGTGGGAACACTGAAGCTTTCTTT.